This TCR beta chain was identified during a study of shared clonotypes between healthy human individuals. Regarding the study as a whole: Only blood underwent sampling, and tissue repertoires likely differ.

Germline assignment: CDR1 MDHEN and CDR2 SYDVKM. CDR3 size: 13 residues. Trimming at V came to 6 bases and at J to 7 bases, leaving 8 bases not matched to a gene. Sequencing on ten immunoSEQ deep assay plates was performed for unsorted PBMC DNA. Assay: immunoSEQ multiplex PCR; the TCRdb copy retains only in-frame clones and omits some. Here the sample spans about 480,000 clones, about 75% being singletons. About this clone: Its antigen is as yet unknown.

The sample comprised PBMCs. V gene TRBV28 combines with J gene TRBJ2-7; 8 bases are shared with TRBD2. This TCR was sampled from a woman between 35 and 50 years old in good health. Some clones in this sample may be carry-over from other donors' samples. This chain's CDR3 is CASRTPGLEEQYF. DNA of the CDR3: TGTGCCAGCAGAACCCCGGGACTAGAAGAGCAGTACTTC. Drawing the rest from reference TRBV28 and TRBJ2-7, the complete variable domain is DVKVTQSSRYLVKRTGEKVFLECVQDMDHENMFWYRQDPGLGLRLIYFSYDVKMKEKGDIPEGYSVSREKKERFSLILESASTNQTSMYLCASRTPGLEEQYFGPGTRLTVT.